Shown below are 23 T cell receptor beta chains from a single sample sequenced in a study of Graves' ophthalmopathy and Graves' hyperthyroidism. Scientists amplified the TCR beta CDR3 regions from RNA transcripts. Following a first-round RT-PCR that used HTBI primers, a second-round multiplex PCR was carried out. TCRdb passed the multiplex PCR reads through MiXCR, listing each CDR3 protein once. This sample has hundreds of thousands of distinct CDR3 sequences; about 41% occur once, and the top ten carry over 2.5%. The sequenced sample was peripheral blood. The receptors derive from an adult man with Graves' ophthalmopathy.

This chain joins TRBV7-9 and TRBJ1-6; tentative D call: TRBD1 (6 bases). The CDR3 has 15 residues. CDR1 and CDR2 from the germline V gene are SEHNR and FQNEAQ (reference sequence). V shed 6 bases and J shed 4 bases, with 13 bases lying between them. This CDR3 is CASSETGRYNSPLHF. For the CDR3, the DNA is TGTGCCAGCAGTGAGACAGGAAGATATAATTCACCCCTCCACTTT.

This clonotype was observed a handful of times. J is TRBJ2-7 and V is TRBV20-1; D uncertain. Germline CDR1 reads DFQATT; CDR2 reads SNEGSKA (reference sequence). The V end was cut by 0 bases, the J end by 2 bases, with 14 bases between. The CDR3 is 15 residues long. In DNA, the CDR3 is TGCAGTGCTAGAGATTTGAAGCGTCCAACCTACGAGCAGTACTTC. This codes for CSARDLKRPTYEQYF.

The V and J genes are TRBV7-2 and TRBJ2-3; 12 bases map to TRBD1. Looked up from germline, CDR1 is SGHTA and CDR2 is FQGNSA. This CDR3 is built from 16 residues. Trimming cost V 1 base and J 6 bases; bases outside gene matches: 5. The DNA for the CDR3 is TGTGCCAGCAGCTTAGGCGGGACAGGGGGCGTCGATACGCAGTATTTT. Residues: CASSLGGTGGVDTQYF. Together with reference TRBV7-2 and TRBJ2-3, the CDR3 gives the full variable domain: GAGVSQSPSNKVTEKGKDVELRCDPISGHTALYWYRQSLGQGLEFLIYFQGNSAPDKSGLPSDRFSAERTGGSVSTLTIQRTQQEDSAVYLCASSLGGTGGVDTQYFGPGTRLTVL.

The chain links TRBV2 to TRBJ1-4; TRBD1 is a possible D gene (6 bases). With 2 bases removed from V and 5 bases from J, the gap between germline ends came to 9 bases. Germline CDR1 reads SNHLY; CDR2 reads FYNNEI. CDR3 length: 14 residues. The CDR3 loop is CASSEMGANEKLFF. The CDR3 DNA reads TGTGCCAGCAGTGAAATGGGGGCGAATGAAAAACTGTTTTTT.

Note on this clonotype: A much bigger clone sits one base away, suggesting this may be a read error. The V call is TRBV19, the J call TRBJ1-1; the match to TRBD1 covers 10 bases. This CDR3 contains 15 residues. Germline CDR1 is LNHDA and CDR2 is SQIVND (reference sequence). CDR3 DNA sequence: TGTGTCAGTAGTACCCGGGACAGGGGGAACACTGAAGCTTTCTTT. It translates to CVSSTRDRGNTEAFF.

This clonotype has just a few counts. A read error may explain this, as a much larger clone is one base away. The chain joins TRBV7-9 to TRBJ2-5, with D perhaps assigned TRBD1 or TRBD2 (5 bases each). Germline V gives CDR1 SEHNR, CDR2 FQNEAQ (reference sequence). There are 14 residues in the CDR3. The CDR3, as DNA: TGTGCCAGCACCCGGGGCAGGTGGCAAGAGGCCCAGTACTTC. Translated: CASTRGRWQEAQYF.

This clonotype was recorded many times. This chain links TRBV15 with TRBJ1-5; 9 nucleotides line up with TRBD1. J gave up 6 bases and V 5 bases, and 8 bases lay outside the gene matches. The CDR3 has 15 residues. Looked up from germline, CDR1 is LNHNV and CDR2 is YYDKDF (reference sequence). CDR3 sequence reads: CATSWGRDRVQPQHF. CDR3 nucleotides: TGTGCCACCAGCTGGGGCCGGGACAGGGTTCAGCCCCAGCATTTT.

The chain carries TRBV14 and TRBJ1-4, with a tentative D call TRBD1 (5 bases). Germline V gene sequence: CDR1 SGHDN, CDR2 FVKESK. This CDR3 has 17 residues. The ends were cut back, 1 base at V and 5 bases at J, with 17 bases in the middle. The DNA of the CDR3 is TGTGCCAGCAGCCAAGCAGCCCTCGGGGGTAAAAATGAAAAACTGTTTTTT. It codes for CASSQAALGGKNEKLFF. Together with reference TRBV14 and TRBJ1-4, the CDR3 gives the full variable domain: EAGVTQFPSHSVIEKGQTVTLRCDPISGHDNLYWYRRVMGKEIKFLLHFVKESKQDESGMPNNRFLAERTGGTYSTLKVQPAELEDSGVYFCASSQAALGGKNEKLFFGSGTQLSVL.

V is TRBV5-5 and J is TRBJ1-4; tentatively, D is TRBD1 (5 bases). The CDR3 spans 14 residues. V was trimmed by 0 bases and J by 5 bases, leaving 8 bases between them. Per germline, CDR1 SGHKS and CDR2 YYEKEE (reference sequence). Here the CDR3 DNA reads TGTGCCAGCAGCTTGGAAGGGGTAAATGAAAAACTGTTTTTT. Translating gives CASSLEGVNEKLFF. The whole variable domain, filled in from reference TRBV5-5 and TRBJ1-4, reads DAGVTQSPTHLIKTRGQQVTLRCSPISGHKSVSWYQQVLGQGPQFIFQYYEKEERGRGNFPDRFSARQFPNYSSELNVNALLLGDSALYLCASSLEGVNEKLFFGSGTQLSVL.

The rearrangement uses TRBV29-1 and TRBJ2-2, with TRBD2 identical over 9 bases. The germline gives CDR1 SQVTM, CDR2 ANQGSEA. The CDR3 totals 13 residues. Trimming removed 8 bases from V and 1 base from J; junction bases left unmatched: 2. CDR3 sequence reads: CSISGRNTGELFF. The CDR3 nucleotides are TGCAGCATTAGCGGGAGGAACACCGGGGAGCTGTTTTTT.

This clonotype was counted at least ten times. This chain joins TRBV20-1 and TRBJ2-7, with D hard to call. Germline V gene data show CDR1 as DFQATT and CDR2 as SNEGSKA (reference sequence). CDR3 length equals 13 residues. V lost 3 bases and J lost 2, with 11 bases in between. CDR3 sequence reads: CSASGESTYEQYF. CDR3 nucleotides: TGCAGTGCTAGCGGCGAATCTACCTACGAGCAGTACTTC.

This chain's CDR3 is CASSIGDRGVENTEAFF. CDR3 nucleotide sequence: TGTGCCAGTAGTATTGGGGACAGGGGCGTAGAGAACACTGAAGCTTTCTTT. V is TRBV19 and J is TRBJ1-1, with TRBD1 matching over 10 bases. CDR3 length equals 17 residues. Germline V gene sequence: CDR1 LNHDA, CDR2 SQIVND (reference sequence). V trimming: 3 bases; J trimming: 1 base; junction bases outside the gene matches: 8.

The V gene is TRBV2, the J gene TRBJ2-5, with 13 bases that match TRBD2. The J call may be mistaken, given a closer DNA end match to TRBJ2-1. This CDR3 is 14 amino acids long. Germline V CDR1 and CDR2: SNHLY, FYNNEI. DNA for the CDR3: TGTGCCAGCATCGGGACTAGCGGGGTAGGGGAGCAGTTCTTC. This encodes CASIGTSGVGEQFF.

This clonotype was observed many times. V usage is TRBV2 and J usage is TRBJ1-1, with D tentatively TRBD1 (5 bases). Trimming removed 7 bases from V and 4 bases from J, with 16 bases in between. The CDR3 has 14 residues. Germline V gene data show CDR1 as SNHLY and CDR2 as FYNNEI. CDR3 sequence: CASTARIGGTEAFF. CDR3 nucleotide sequence: TGTGCCAGCACGGCTCGGATTGGGGGCACTGAAGCTTTCTTT.

This clonotype showed up many times. The gene calls are TRBV11-2 and TRBJ2-5; TRBD1 agrees at 7 bases. V was clipped by 6 bases and J by 7 bases; unmatched bases: 8. CDR1 and CDR2 from the germline V gene are SGHAT and FQNNGV. The CDR3 runs 13 residues. The CDR3, as DNA: TGTGCCAGCAGGTCGGACAGGTTCGGGACCCAGTACTTC. Protein sequence: CASRSDRFGTQYF.

J is TRBJ1-5 and V is TRBV19, with TRBD1 matching 7 bases. The CDR3 consists of 14 residues. CDR1 is LNHDA, CDR2 SQIVND, per germline (reference sequence). V shed 11 bases and J 2 bases; nucleotides not matched to a gene: 9. The CDR3 is CAWSSGGGNQPQHF. As DNA, the CDR3 is TGTGCCTGGAGTTCAGGGGGGGGCAATCAGCCCCAGCATTTT.

This clonotype was picked up many times. The chain recombines TRBV19 with TRBJ1-4; 8 bases fit TRBD1. This CDR3 has 16 amino acids. CDR1 and CDR2 (germline): LNHDA, SQIVND (reference sequence). V lost 5 bases, J lost 0 bases, and 5 bases stayed unmatched. As DNA, the CDR3 is TGTGCCAGTAGTGGGGGACAGGCTTCAACTAATGAAAAACTGTTTTTT. This encodes CASSGGQASTNEKLFF.

The chain couples TRBV7-2 to TRBJ1-2; D possibly corresponds to TRBD1 (5 bases). Between the trimmed V and J ends, which lost 0 bases and 8 bases, there was a span of 10 bases. CDR1 is SGHTA, CDR2 FQGNSA, per germline. The CDR3 spans 13 residues. CDR3 amino acids: CASSLAPRVGYTF. The DNA for the CDR3 is TGTGCCAGCAGCTTAGCGCCCAGGGTAGGCTACACCTTC.

The table lists this clonotype with many counts. The chain employs TRBV19 and TRBJ1-5; maybe TRBD1 (5 bases). V lost 4 bases, J lost 1 base, and 17 bases lay in between. The CDR3 is 17 residues long. CDR1 is LNHDA, CDR2 SQIVND, per germline (reference sequence). The CDR3 DNA reads as TGTGCCAGTAGTAATAGGGTGGTCGGGGGAAGCAATCAGCCCCAGCATTTT. It translates to CASSNRVVGGSNQPQHF.

The chain carries TRBV12-3 or TRBV12-4 and TRBJ2-7, with TRBD1 matching over 9 bases. CDR3 length: 14 amino acids. J lost 5 bases, V lost 5 bases, and 7 bases had no gene match. CDR3 in DNA: TGTGCCAGCAGTACGACAGGGGGGGGCGACGAGCAGTACTTC. Translation: CASSTTGGGDEQYF.

This clonotype was recorded many times. The V and J genes are TRBV20-1 and TRBJ2-5; D remains unclear. Germline V gene data show CDR1 as DFQATT and CDR2 as SNEGSKA (reference sequence). CDR3 length: 15 residues. The V gene lost 0 bases and the J gene lost 2 bases, with 13 bases spanning the gap. The CDR3 DNA reads TGCAGTGCTAGAGAAACCGCGGAGAATCAAGAGACCCAGTACTTC. Protein product: CSARETAENQETQYF.

This clonotype showed up just a few times. V is TRBV3-1 and J is TRBJ2-7; D tentatively reads TRBD1 or TRBD2 (7 bases each). This CDR3 has 15 amino acids. Trimming took off 4 bases at V and 3 bases at J, with 16 bases between the two ends. Germline loops: CDR1 LGHDT, CDR2 YNNKEL (reference sequence). CDR3 loop: CASSPTGEGFYEQYF. The CDR3 coding sequence is TGTGCCAGCAGCCCCACAGGGGAGGGCTTCTACGAGCAGTACTTC.

The rearrangement joins TRBV15 to TRBJ2-1; unclear D gene. With 1 base removed from V and 7 bases from J, the gap between germline ends came to 14 bases. CDR1 is LNHNV, CDR2 YYDKDF, per germline (reference sequence). CDR3 length equals 15 residues. The CDR3 sequence: CATSRVALRANEQFF. As DNA, the CDR3 is TGTGCCACCAGCAGAGTAGCACTCCGGGCTAATGAGCAGTTCTTC. Variable domain in full (rest from reference TRBV15 and TRBJ2-1): DAMVIQNPRYQVTQFGKPVTLSCSQTLNHNVMYWYQQKSSQAPKLLFHYYDKDFNNEADTPDNFQSRRPNTSFCFLDIRSPGLGDTAMYLCATSRVALRANEQFFGPGTRLTVL.